This T cell receptor (beta chain) was identified during a study of T cells in Graves' hyperthyroidism and ophthalmopathy. This clonotype was detected ten times or more. The length of the CDR3 is 17 residues. The V gene lost 4 bases and the J gene lost 0 bases, with 14 bases spanning the gap. The V gene's germline CDR1 is SGHDT and CDR2 YYEEEE. RNA transcripts provided the source from which TCR beta CDR3 regions were amplified. HTBI primers drove first-round RT-PCR of the TCR CDR3. TCRdb reanalysed the multiplex PCR reads using MiXCR and keeps one entry per CDR3 protein. The top ten clones hold about 5.8% of a sample with some 600,000 distinct CDR3 sequences, approximately 15% of them seen once.

The sequencing sample was made of blood. The TCR sequence derives from a woman aged 25 to 39 with Graves' hyperthyroidism that later progressed to Graves' ophthalmopathy. The rearrangement links TRBV5-6 to TRBJ2-6, with D possibly TRBD1 on 6 matching bases. The CDR3 sequence is CASSIRTVPSGANVLTF. The CDR3 bases are TGTGCCAGCAGCATACGGACAGTACCCTCTGGGGCCAACGTCCTGACTTTC. Full variable domain (rest looked up from reference TRBV5-6 and TRBJ2-6): DAGVTQSPTHLIKTRGQQVTLRCSPKSGHDTVSWYQQALGQGPQFIFQYYEEEERQRGNFPDRFSGHQFPNYSSELNVNALLLGDSALYLCASSIRTVPSGANVLTFGAGSRLTVL.